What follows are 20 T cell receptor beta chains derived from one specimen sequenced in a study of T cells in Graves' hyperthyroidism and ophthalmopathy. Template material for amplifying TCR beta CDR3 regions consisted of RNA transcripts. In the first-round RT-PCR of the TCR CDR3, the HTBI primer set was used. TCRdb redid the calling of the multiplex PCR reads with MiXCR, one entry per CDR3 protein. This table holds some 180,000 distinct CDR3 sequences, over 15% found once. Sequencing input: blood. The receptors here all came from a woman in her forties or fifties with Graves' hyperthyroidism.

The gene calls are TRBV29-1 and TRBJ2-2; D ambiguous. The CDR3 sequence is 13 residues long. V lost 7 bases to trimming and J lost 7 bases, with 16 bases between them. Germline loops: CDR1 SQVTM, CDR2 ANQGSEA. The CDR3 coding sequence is TGCAGCGGAAGAAGACGTGGCATCGGGGAGCTGTTTTTT. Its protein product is CSGRRRGIGELFF.

In nucleotides, the CDR3 is TGTGCCAGCAGTCGATCGACTAGCGGGAGCCACGAGCAGTACTTC. Translated, it gives CASSRSTSGSHEQYF. The chain uses TRBV12-3 or TRBV12-4 and TRBJ2-7; 12 bases map to TRBD2. The V and J ends lost 5 bases and 5 bases, in that order; junction bases with no gene match: 7. This CDR3 has 15 amino acids.

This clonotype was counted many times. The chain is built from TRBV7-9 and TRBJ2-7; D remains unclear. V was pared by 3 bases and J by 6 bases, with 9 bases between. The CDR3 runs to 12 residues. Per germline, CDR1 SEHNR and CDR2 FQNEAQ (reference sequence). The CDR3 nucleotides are TGTGCCAGCAGCTTCGTGGGCCGCGAGCAGTACTTC. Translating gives CASSFVGREQYF. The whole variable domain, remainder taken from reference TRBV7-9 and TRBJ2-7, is DTGVSQNPRHKITKRGQNVTFRCDPISEHNRLYWYRQTLGQGPEFLTYFQNEAQLEKSRLLSDRFSAERPKGSFSTLEIQRTEQGDSAMYLCASSFVGREQYFGPGTRLTVT.

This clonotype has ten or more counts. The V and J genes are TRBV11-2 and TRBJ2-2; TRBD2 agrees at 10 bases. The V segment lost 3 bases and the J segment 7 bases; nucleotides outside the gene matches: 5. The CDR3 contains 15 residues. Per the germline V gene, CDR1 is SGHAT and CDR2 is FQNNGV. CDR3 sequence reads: CASSFSGGADGELFF. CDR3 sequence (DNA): TGTGCCAGCAGCTTCAGCGGGGGGGCTGACGGGGAGCTGTTTTTT. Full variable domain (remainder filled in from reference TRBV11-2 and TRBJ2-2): EAGVAQSPRYKIIEKRQSVAFWCNPISGHATLYWYQQILGQGPKLLIQFQNNGVVDDSQLPKDRFSAERLKGVDSTLKIQPAKLEDSAVYLCASSFSGGADGELFFGEGSRLTVL.

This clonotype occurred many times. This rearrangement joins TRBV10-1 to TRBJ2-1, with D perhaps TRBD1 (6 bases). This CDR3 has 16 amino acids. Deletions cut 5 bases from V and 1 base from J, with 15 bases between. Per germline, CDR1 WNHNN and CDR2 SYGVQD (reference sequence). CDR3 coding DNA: TGCGCCAGCAGTCCCAAGGCGAGGGGGTCCTACAATGAGCAGTTCTTC. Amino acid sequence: CASSPKARGSYNEQFF.

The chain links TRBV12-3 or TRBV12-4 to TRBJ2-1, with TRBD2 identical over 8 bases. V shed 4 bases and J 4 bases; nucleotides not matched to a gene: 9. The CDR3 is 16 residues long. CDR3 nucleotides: TGTGCCAGCAGTTCTGGGGGCGGGAGGAGGTACAATGAGCAGTTCTTC. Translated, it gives CASSSGGGRRYNEQFF.

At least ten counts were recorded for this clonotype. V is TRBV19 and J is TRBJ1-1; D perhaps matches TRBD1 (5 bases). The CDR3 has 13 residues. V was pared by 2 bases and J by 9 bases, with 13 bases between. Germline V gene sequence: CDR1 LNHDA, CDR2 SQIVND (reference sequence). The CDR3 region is CASSIFLRQKAFF. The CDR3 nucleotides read TGTGCCAGTAGTATATTTCTCAGACAGAAAGCTTTCTTT.

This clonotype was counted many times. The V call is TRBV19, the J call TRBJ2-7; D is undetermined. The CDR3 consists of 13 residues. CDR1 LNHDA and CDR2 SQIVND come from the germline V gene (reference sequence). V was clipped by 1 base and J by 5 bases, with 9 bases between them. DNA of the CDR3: TGTGCCAGTAGTATAGGTTCTGGGGACGAGCAGTACTTC. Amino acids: CASSIGSGDEQYF.

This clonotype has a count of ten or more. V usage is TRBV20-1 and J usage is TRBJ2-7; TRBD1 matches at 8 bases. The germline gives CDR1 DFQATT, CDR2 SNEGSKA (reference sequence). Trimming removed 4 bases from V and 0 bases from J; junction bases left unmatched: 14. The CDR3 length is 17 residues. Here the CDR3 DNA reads TGCAGTGCTACCGTACCGGGACAGGTTTTATTCTCCTACGAGCAGTACTTC. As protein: CSATVPGQVLFSYEQYF.

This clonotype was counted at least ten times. The CDR3 sequence: CASSLTGRQPTEAFF. The CDR3 bases are TGCGCCAGCAGCTTAACGGGTAGGCAACCCACTGAAGCTTTCTTT. The V gene is TRBV5-1, the J gene TRBJ1-1; D is unresolved. The CDR3 totals 15 residues. V lost 2 bases and J 4 bases, leaving 15 bases between the germline ends. Germline CDR1 and CDR2: SGHRS and YFSETQ.

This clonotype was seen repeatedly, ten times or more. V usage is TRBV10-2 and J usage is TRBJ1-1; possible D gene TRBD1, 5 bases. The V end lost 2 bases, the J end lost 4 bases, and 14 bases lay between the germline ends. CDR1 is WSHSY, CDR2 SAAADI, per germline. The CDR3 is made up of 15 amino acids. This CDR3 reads CASSEPAGGGTEAFF. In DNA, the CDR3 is TGCGCCAGCAGTGAGCCGGCCGGGGGGGGCACTGAAGCTTTCTTT.

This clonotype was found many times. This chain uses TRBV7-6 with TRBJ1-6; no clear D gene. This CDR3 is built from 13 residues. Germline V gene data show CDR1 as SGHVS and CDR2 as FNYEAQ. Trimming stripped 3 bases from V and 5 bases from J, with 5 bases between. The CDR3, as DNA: TGTGCCAGCAGCTTCACAGATAATTCACCCCTCCACTTT. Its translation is CASSFTDNSPLHF.

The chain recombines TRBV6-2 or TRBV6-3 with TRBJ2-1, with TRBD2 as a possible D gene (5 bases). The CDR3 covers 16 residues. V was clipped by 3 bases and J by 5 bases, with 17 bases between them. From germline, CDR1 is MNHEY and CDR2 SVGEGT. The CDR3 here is CASSYSSREVDNEQFF. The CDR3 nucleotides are TGTGCCAGCAGTTATTCTAGTCGGGAAGTCGACAATGAGCAGTTCTTC.

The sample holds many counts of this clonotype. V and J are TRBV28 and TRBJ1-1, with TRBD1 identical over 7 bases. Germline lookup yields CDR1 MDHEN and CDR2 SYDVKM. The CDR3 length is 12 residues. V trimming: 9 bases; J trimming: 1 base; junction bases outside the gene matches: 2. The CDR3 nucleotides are TGTGCCAGTCACAGGGGGAACACTGAAGCTTTCTTT. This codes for CASHRGNTEAFF. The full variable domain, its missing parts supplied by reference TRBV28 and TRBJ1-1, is DVKVTQSSRYLVKRTGEKVFLECVQDMDHENMFWYRQDPGLGLRLIYFSYDVKMKEKGDIPEGYSVSREKKERFSLILESASTNQTSMYLCASHRGNTEAFFGQGTRLTVV.

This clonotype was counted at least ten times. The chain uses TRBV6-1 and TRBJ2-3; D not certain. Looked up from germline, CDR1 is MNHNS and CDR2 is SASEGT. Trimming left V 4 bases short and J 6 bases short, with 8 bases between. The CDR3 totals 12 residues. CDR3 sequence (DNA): TGTGCCAGCAGTGCTCTGGGCGATACGCAGTATTTT. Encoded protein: CASSALGDTQYF.

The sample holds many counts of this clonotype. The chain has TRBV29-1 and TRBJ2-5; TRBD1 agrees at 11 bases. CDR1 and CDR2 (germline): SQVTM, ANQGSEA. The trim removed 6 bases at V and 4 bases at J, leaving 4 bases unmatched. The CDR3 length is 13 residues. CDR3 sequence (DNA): TGCAGCGTCGGAGGGACAGGGGGAGAGACCCAGTACTTC. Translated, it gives CSVGGTGGETQYF. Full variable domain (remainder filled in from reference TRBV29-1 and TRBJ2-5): SAVISQKPSRDICQRGTSLTIQCQVDSQVTMMFWYRQQPGQSLTLIATANQGSEATYESGFVIDKFPISRPNLTFSTLTVSNMSPEDSSIYLCSVGGTGGETQYFGPGTRLLVL.

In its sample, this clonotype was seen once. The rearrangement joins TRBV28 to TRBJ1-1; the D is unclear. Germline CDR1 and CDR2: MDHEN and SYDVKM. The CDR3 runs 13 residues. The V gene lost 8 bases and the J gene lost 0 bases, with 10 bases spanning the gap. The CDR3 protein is CASDLLLNTEAFF. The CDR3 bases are TGTGCCAGCGACTTACTTTTGAACACTGAAGCTTTCTTT.

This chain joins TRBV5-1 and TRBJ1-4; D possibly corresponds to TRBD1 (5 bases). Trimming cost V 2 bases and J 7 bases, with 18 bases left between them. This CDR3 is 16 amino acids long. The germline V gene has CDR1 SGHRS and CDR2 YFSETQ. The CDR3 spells CASSFTIGALGEKLFF. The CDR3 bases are TGCGCCAGCAGCTTTACTATTGGGGCGCTGGGTGAAAAACTGTTTTTT.

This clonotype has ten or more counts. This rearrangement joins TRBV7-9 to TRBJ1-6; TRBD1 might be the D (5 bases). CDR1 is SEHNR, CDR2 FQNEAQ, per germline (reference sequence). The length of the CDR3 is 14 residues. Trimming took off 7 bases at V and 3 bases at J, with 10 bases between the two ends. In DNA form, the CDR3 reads TGTGCCAGCACCGGGGACGTCTATAATTCACCCCTCCACTTT. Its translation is CASTGDVYNSPLHF.

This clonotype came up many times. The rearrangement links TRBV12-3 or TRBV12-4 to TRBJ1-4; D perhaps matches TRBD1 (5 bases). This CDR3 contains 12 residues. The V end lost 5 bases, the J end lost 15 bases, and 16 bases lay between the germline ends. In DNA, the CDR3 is TGTGCCAGCAGTCCCACCGGGACTATGGTGTTTTTT. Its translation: CASSPTGTMVFF.